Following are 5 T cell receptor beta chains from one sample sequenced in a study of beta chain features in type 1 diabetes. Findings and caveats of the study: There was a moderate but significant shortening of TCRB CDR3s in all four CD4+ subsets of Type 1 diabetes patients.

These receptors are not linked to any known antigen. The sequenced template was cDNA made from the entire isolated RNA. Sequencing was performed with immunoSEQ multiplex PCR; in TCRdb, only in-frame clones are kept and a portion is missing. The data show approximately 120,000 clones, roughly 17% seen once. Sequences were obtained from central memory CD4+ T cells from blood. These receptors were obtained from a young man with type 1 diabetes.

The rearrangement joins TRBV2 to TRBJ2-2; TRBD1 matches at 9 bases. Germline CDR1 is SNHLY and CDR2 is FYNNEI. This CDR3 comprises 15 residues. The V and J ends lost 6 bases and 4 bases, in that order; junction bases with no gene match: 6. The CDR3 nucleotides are TGTGCCAGCAGCGGACAGGGGTCACCCACCGGGGAGCTGTTTTTT. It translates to CASSGQGSPTGELFF.

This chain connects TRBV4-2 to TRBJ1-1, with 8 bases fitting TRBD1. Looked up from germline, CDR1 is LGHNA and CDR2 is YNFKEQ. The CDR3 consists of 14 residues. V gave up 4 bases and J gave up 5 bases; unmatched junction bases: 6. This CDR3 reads CASSLGTGQTEAFF. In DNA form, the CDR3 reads TGTGCCAGCAGCCTCGGGACAGGCCAAACTGAAGCTTTCTTT.

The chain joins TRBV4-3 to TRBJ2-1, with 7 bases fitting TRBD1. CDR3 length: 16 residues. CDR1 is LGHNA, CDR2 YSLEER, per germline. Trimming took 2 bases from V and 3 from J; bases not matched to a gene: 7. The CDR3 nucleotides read TGCGCCAGCAGCCAAACAGGGGTTGGGGGCTACAATGAGCAGTTCTTC. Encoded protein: CASSQTGVGGYNEQFF.

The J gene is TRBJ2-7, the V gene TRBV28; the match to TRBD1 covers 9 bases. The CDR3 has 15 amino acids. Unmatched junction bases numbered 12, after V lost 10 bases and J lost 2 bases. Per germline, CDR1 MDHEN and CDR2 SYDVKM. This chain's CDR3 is CATQGQGSSPYEQYF. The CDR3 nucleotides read TGTGCCACCCAGGGACAGGGAAGCAGCCCCTACGAGCAGTACTTC.

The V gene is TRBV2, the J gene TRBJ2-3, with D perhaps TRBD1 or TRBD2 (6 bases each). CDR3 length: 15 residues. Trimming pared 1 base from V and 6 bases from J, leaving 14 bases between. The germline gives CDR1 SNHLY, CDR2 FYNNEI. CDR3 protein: CASSEEGDSHDTQYF. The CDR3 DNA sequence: TGTGCCAGCAGTGAAGAGGGGGACTCCCACGATACGCAGTATTTT.